This is a list of T cell receptor beta chains from one sample in a study of CXCR3-negative and CXCR3-positive naive CD8 T cells. TCRdb reprocessed the 5' RACE reads, with one entry per CDR3 protein and no DNA. The table gives about 56,000 distinct CDR3 sequences; the top ten clones make up 20% of it. What was sequenced was memory CD8+ T cells from blood. Receptors originate from a human donor in good health. Some clones in this sample may be carry-over from other donors' samples. Each CDR3 is given with its conserved first and last residue. The order of the fields is CDR3 protein, clone size, J gene, V gene. The size field is filled for only some rows; it gives once, few, many or a size class.

CASSQDSGQLSGANVLTF | . | TRBJ2-6 | TRBV4-1
CASSYSATTDSNQPQHF | . | TRBJ1-5 | TRBV6-2/TRBV6-3
CASSQERYNEQFF | medium-sized | TRBJ2-1 | TRBV18
CSVDLQGPTGELFF | . | TRBJ2-2 | TRBV29-1
CASRRDRGEYNQPQHF | . | TRBJ1-5 | TRBV27
CASSPREAPYEQYF | medium-sized | TRBJ2-7 | TRBV5-6
CAISEGILVVEDTQYF | . | TRBJ2-3 | TRBV10-3
CATSRVDGSIEQFF | . | TRBJ2-1 | TRBV15
CASSQGTGSYEQYF | . | TRBJ2-7 | TRBV5-1
CSARDTSADNSPLHF | . | TRBJ1-6 | TRBV20-1
CASSPSQGATDTQYF | . | TRBJ2-3 | TRBV28
CASMTGSTDTQYF | . | TRBJ2-3 | TRBV6-6
CASSSRQGLTETQYF | . | TRBJ2-5 | TRBV7-6
CSASTGLTSYNEQFF | . | TRBJ2-1 | TRBV20-1
CASSFIRGTQYF | . | TRBJ2-5 | TRBV12-3/TRBV12-4
CASSLDRGRGNTGELFF | . | TRBJ2-2 | TRBV11-3
CSVEPKSSYNEQFF | . | TRBJ2-1 | TRBV29-1
CASSLVQGAGYGYTF | . | TRBJ1-2 | TRBV7-9
CASSYQEDVVYNEQFF | . | TRBJ2-1 | TRBV5-1
CASSLSRGIGPIYGYTF | . | TRBJ1-2 | TRBV4-1
CSVESTDANTGELFF | . | TRBJ2-2 | TRBV29-1
CASASDAGANYEQYF | . | TRBJ2-7 | TRBV28
CASGRPGQGGNEQFF | . | TRBJ2-1 | TRBV23-1
CASSFGQGIGRNQPQHF | . | TRBJ1-5 | TRBV11-3
CASSSAGWGITEAFF | . | TRBJ1-1 | TRBV7-3
CASSYAETGAAEAFF | . | TRBJ1-1 | TRBV6-5
CSVPPYNEQFF | . | TRBJ2-1 | TRBV29-1
CATSSQGRTDTQYF | . | TRBJ2-3 | TRBV15
CASSWAPGQGDYEQYF | . | TRBJ2-7 | TRBV28
CSVEDRDSPYEQYF | . | TRBJ2-7 | TRBV29-1
CSVEKRGSTDTQYF | . | TRBJ2-3 | TRBV29-1
CSVDGGSAQETQYF | . | TRBJ2-5 | TRBV29-1
CSVVGVGAMNTEAFF | . | TRBJ1-1 | TRBV29-1
CASSWDAGTQYF | . | TRBJ2-5 | TRBV6-2/TRBV6-3
CASSLVLTTGEQFF | . | TRBJ2-1 | TRBV11-1
CSVDGREDTDTQYF | . | TRBJ2-3 | TRBV29-1
CASSQDRNYNEQFF | . | TRBJ2-1 | TRBV28
CASSQLAGGPSDTQYF | . | TRBJ2-3 | TRBV4-2
CASSLAGGGYEQYF | . | TRBJ2-7 | TRBV28
CASSRGRQETQYF | . | TRBJ2-5 | TRBV12-3/TRBV12-4
CASKLGTEAFF | . | TRBJ1-1 | TRBV19
CSVADYTYEQYF | . | TRBJ2-7 | TRBV29-1
CASSPAGTPNSPLHF | . | TRBJ1-6 | TRBV9
CASASIQGHRSYEQYF | medium-sized | TRBJ2-7 | TRBV27
CASSSNVKTQYF | . | TRBJ2-5 | TRBV7-9